The clone carrying this TCR beta chain was observed a handful of times. Its specificity is unknown. V trimming: 9 bases; J trimming: 4 bases; junction bases outside the gene matches: 12. The CDR3 has 16 residues. Germline-derived CDR1 and CDR2 are MNHEY and SMNVEV (reference sequence). This sample stems from a study of vaccination and CD4 T cells after COVID-19. Treatment: approximately 9-day PBMC culture with coronavirus spike peptide pools or control peptides (ViraFEST assay). Cultured CD4+ T cells had their DNA profiled by the Oncomine TCR Beta short-read assay. TCRdb used MiXCR to reprocess the PCR reads, holding one entry per CDR3 protein. This sample carries 13,000 to 15,000 distinct CDR3 sequences, 50% to 55% of them seen once, and the ten largest clones take over 6.5%.

This chain uses TRBV27 with TRBJ1-3; 10 bases are shared with TRBD1. Sequencing used CD4+ T cells from blood, cultured in vitro. The sequence was collected from a human donor who had recovered from COVID-19. As DNA, the CDR3 is TGTGCCAGACAGGTGCGGGACAGGGGTCGCGGAAACACCATATATTTT. Protein product: CARQVRDRGRGNTIYF.